Below are 18 T cell receptor beta chains sequenced from a single sample in a study of T cells in Graves' hyperthyroidism and ophthalmopathy. RNA transcripts yielded amplified TCR beta CDR3 regions. The study used the HTBI primer set for a first-round RT-PCR of the TCR CDR3. TCRdb re-derived calls from the multiplex PCR reads in MiXCR, one entry per CDR3 protein. Among hundreds of thousands of distinct CDR3 sequences listed, 40% to 55% were seen once. Sequences were obtained from peripheral blood or thyroid tissue (not recorded which). These receptors all come from a woman aged 18-29 years with Graves' hyperthyroidism.

The rearrangement links TRBV12-3 or TRBV12-4 to TRBJ2-7; no reliable D call. The CDR3 covers 11 residues. Trimming took off 5 bases at V and 5 bases at J, with 7 bases between the two ends. In nucleotides, the CDR3 is TGTGCCAGCAGTACCATGGACGAGCAGTACTTC. This translates into CASSTMDEQYF.

This clonotype was seen only once. A read error may be the cause here, since a much bigger clone is one base away. The chain's CDR3 is CASREGWEKLFF. CDR3 DNA: TGTGCCAGCAGGGAAGGCTGGGAAAAACTGTTTTTT. This chain joins TRBV2 and TRBJ1-4; D is unclear. Germline V gene sequence: CDR1 SNHLY, CDR2 FYNNEI. This CDR3 is built from 12 residues.

The chain has TRBV12-3 or TRBV12-4 and TRBJ2-2; tentatively, D is TRBD2 (5 bases). CDR3 length equals 13 residues. V was cut by 1 base and J by 7 bases, with 7 bases left in between. In nucleotides, the CDR3 is TGTGCCAGCAGTTTAGGGAGGTACGGGGAGCTGTTTTTT. It translates to CASSLGRYGELFF.

The V and J genes are TRBV29-1 and TRBJ1-1; D is ambiguous. Germline CDR1 is SQVTM and CDR2 is ANQGSEA. The CDR3 spans 10 residues. V was trimmed by 7 bases and J by 6 bases, leaving 9 bases between them. CDR3 loop: CSGLIAEAFF. The CDR3 coding sequence is TGCAGCGGACTGATTGCTGAAGCTTTCTTT.

This clonotype appeared many times. The V gene is TRBV9, the J gene TRBJ1-1; D uncertain. The CDR3 is 14 amino acids. Germline CDR1 SGDLS, CDR2 YYNGEE. Trimming stripped 0 bases from V and 2 bases from J, with 8 bases between. CDR3: CASSVESVNTEAFF. The CDR3 coding sequence is TGTGCCAGCAGCGTAGAGAGCGTCAACACTGAAGCTTTCTTT.

On this clonotype: Given a much more abundant clone one base away, this may be a read error. J is TRBJ1-2 and V is TRBV6-4; a weak D match, TRBD1 (6 bases). V lost 2 bases to trimming and J lost 4 bases, with 8 bases between them. This CDR3 has 13 amino acids. The germline V gene encodes CDR1 MRHNA and CDR2 SNTAGT. This chain's CDR3 is CASSDAGAYGYTF. CDR3 nucleotide sequence: TGTGCCAGCAGTGACGCAGGGGCCTATGGCTACACCTTC.

This clonotype was recorded a few times. The chain is built from TRBV25-1 and TRBJ1-2; no definite D call. The germline V gene encodes CDR1 MGHDK and CDR2 SYGVNS. The V end lost 11 bases, the J end lost 8 bases, and 15 bases lay between the germline ends. The CDR3 has 11 residues. CDR3 nucleotides: TGTGCCTGGAGTGTACTGTCCGGCTACACCTTC. Its protein is CAWSVLSGYTF.

Many counts were recorded for this clonotype. This rearrangement joins TRBV7-8 to TRBJ2-7, with D possibly TRBD2 on 5 matching bases. With 5 bases removed from V and 2 bases from J, the gap between germline ends came to 19 bases. The CDR3 sequence is 16 residues long. Germline V CDR1 and CDR2: SGHVS, FQNEAQ. CDR3 amino acids: CASSQSIGLGTYEQYF. The DNA for the CDR3 is TGTGCCAGCAGCCAGTCCATCGGACTGGGTACCTACGAGCAGTACTTC.

To note about this clonotype: A much larger clone differs from this one at a single base, so this may be a read error. This chain joins TRBV19 and TRBJ1-6; TRBD1 is a possible D gene (5 bases). Trimming pared 3 bases from V and 10 bases from J, leaving 16 bases between. CDR3 size: 15 residues. Germline CDR1 and CDR2: LNHDA and SQIVND (reference sequence). The CDR3 loop reads CASSIFGTTGSPLHF. DNA of the CDR3: TGTGCCAGTAGTATTTTCGGGACGACGGGCTCACCCCTCCACTTT.

The chain recombines TRBV29-1 with TRBJ1-1, with 7 bases aligning to TRBD1. Trimming removed 2 bases from V and 3 bases from J; junction bases left unmatched: 6. The germline V gene has CDR1 SQVTM and CDR2 ANQGSEA. The CDR3 consists of 14 residues. CDR3 sequence: CSVERGQGYTEAFF. DNA for the CDR3: TGCAGCGTTGAAAGGGGGCAGGGTTACACTGAAGCTTTCTTT.

The chain is built from TRBV2 and TRBJ1-1; 8 bases are a match to TRBD1. Germline CDR1 is SNHLY and CDR2 is FYNNEI. The CDR3 extends over 17 amino acids. With V trimmed by 6 bases and J by 1 base, 13 bases remained unmatched. As DNA, the CDR3 is TGTGCCAGCAGCCTCGAGGACAGGGCCCGGGGGAACACTGAAGCTTTCTTT. Translating gives CASSLEDRARGNTEAFF.

This clonotype was counted at least ten times. The chain recombines TRBV13 with TRBJ1-6; D unresolved. From germline, CDR1 is PRHDT and CDR2 FYEKMQ (reference sequence). The CDR3 is made up of 11 amino acids. V lost 5 bases and J lost 12, with 8 bases in between. This CDR3 is CASSKGKPLHF. CDR3 nucleotide sequence: TGTGCCAGCAGCAAGGGCAAACCCCTCCACTTT.

At least ten counts were recorded for this clonotype. The chain recombines TRBV2 with TRBJ2-7, with TRBD1 matching 9 bases. V trimming: 1 base; J trimming: 3 bases; junction bases outside the gene matches: 4. The V gene's germline CDR1 is SNHLY and CDR2 FYNNEI. This CDR3 is 15 amino acids long. The CDR3 DNA sequence: TGTGCCAGCAGTGAAGGGGGGACAGGGAACTACGAGCAGTACTTC. Amino acids: CASSEGGTGNYEQYF.

This clonotype was counted at least ten times. J is TRBJ1-5 and V is TRBV20-1; the match to TRBD1 covers 7 bases. The V gene's germline CDR1 is DFQATT and CDR2 SNEGSKA (reference sequence). V dropped 5 bases and J dropped 3; count of bases not matched to a gene: 4. CDR3 size: 13 residues. The DNA of the CDR3 is TGCAGTGCTGACAGGGTCCCCAATCAGCCCCAGCATTTT. It specifies CSADRVPNQPQHF.

Concerning this clonotype itself: A read error may produce the germline difference seen at one junction end. V is TRBV6-1 and J is TRBJ1-4; D is perhaps TRBD1 (5 bases). The V gene's germline CDR1 is MNHNS and CDR2 SASEGT. The CDR3 has 12 amino acids. The CDR3 region is CASTSTGENLFF. The DNA for the CDR3 is TGTGCCAGCACCTCAACGGGGGAAAACCTGTTTTTT.

This clonotype was recorded many times. This sequence joins TRBV7-3 and TRBJ2-5, with 9 bases identical to TRBD1. V was pared by 5 bases and J by 5 bases, with 6 bases of the junction left unmatched. Looked up from germline, CDR1 is SGHTA and CDR2 is FQGTGA. The length of the CDR3 is 14 residues. The CDR3 nucleotides are TGTGCCAGCAGCGACGGGACAGGGTACGAGACCCAGTACTTC. It is translated as CASSDGTGYETQYF.

The genes are TRBV6-6 and TRBJ2-7; the D gene could be TRBD1 or TRBD2 (5 bases each). The germline V and J ends were trimmed by 6 bases and 6 bases, with 15 bases remaining between them. The V gene's germline CDR1 is MNHNY and CDR2 SVGAGI (reference sequence). This CDR3 has 13 amino acids. CDR3 coding DNA: TGTGCCAGCAGATCAGGGTCGGGGCGCGAGCAGTACTTC. The encoded protein is CASRSGSGREQYF.

This clonotype turned up a few times. The V gene is TRBV7-2, the J gene TRBJ1-6; TRBD1 is a possible D gene (5 bases). CDR1 is SGHTA and CDR2 is FQGNSA in the germline V gene. The V end lost 7 bases, the J end lost 4 bases, and 20 bases lay between the germline ends. CDR3 length: 17 amino acids. In DNA form, the CDR3 reads TGTGCCAGCACCCAGGGCCTTGGACACAAGTATAATTCACCCCTCCACTTT. This codes for CASTQGLGHKYNSPLHF.